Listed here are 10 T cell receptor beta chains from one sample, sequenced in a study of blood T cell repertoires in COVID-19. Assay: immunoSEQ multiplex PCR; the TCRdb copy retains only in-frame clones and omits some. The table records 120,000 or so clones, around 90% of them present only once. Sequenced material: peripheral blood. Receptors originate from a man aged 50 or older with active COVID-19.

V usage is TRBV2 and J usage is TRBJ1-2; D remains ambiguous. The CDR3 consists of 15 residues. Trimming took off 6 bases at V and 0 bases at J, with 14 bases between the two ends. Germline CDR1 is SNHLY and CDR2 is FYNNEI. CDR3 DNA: TGTGCCAGCAGGGGAAACCAACTAGCTAACTATGGCTACACCTTC. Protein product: CASRGNQLANYGYTF.

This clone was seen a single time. The CDR3: CASTRGDYYNSPLHF. Written as DNA, the CDR3 is TGCGCCAGTACCCGGGGGGATTACTATAATTCACCCCTCCACTTT. The chain carries TRBV5-1 and TRBJ1-6, with D possibly matching TRBD1 (5 bases). V gave up 8 bases and J gave up 3 bases, with 15 bases separating them. The V gene's germline CDR1 is SGHRS and CDR2 YFSETQ. CDR3 length equals 15 residues.

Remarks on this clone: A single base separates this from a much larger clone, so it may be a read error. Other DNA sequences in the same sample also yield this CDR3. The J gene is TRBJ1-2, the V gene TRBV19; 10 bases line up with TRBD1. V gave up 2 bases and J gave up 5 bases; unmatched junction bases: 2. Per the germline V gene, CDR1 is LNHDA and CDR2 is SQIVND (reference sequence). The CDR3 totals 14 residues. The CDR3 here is CASSIRGQGYGYTF. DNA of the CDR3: TGTGCCAGTAGTATACGGGGACAGGGGTATGGCTACACCTTC.

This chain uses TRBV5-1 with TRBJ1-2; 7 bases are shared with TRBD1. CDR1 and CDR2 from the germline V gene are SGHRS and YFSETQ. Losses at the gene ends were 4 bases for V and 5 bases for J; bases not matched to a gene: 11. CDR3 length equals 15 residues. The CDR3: CASSVDRPNDYGYTF. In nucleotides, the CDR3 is TGCGCCAGCAGCGTGGACAGGCCGAATGATTATGGCTACACCTTC. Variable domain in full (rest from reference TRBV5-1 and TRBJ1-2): KAGVTQTPRYLIKTRGQQVTLSCSPISGHRSVSWYQQTPGQGLQFLFEYFSETQRNKGNFPGRFSGRQFSNSRSEMNVSTLELGDSALYLCASSVDRPNDYGYTFGSGTRLTVV.

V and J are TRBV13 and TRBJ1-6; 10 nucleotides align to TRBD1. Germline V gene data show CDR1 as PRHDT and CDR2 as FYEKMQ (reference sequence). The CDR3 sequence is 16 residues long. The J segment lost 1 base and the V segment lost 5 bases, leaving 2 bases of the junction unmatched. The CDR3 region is CASSRQGASYNSPLHF. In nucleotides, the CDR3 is TGTGCCAGCAGCCGACAGGGGGCATCCTATAATTCACCCCTCCACTTT.

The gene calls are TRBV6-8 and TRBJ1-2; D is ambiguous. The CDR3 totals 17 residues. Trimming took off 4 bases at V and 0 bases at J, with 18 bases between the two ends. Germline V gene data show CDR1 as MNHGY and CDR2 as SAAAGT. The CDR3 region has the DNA TGTGCCAGCAGTTGCACCGGGGTAAAAATAGCTAACTATGGCTACACCTTC. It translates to CASSCTGVKIANYGYTF.

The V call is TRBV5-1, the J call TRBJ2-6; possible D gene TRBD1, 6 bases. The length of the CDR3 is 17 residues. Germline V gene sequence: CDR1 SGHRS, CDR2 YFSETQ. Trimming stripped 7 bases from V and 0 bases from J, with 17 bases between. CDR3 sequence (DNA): TGCGCCAGCCGCTCGCAGGGACAAAGCTCTGGGGCCAACGTCCTGACTTTC. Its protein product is CASRSQGQSSGANVLTF.

CDR3 DNA: TGTGCCAGCAGCCCAAACACAGATACGCAGTATTTT. This codes for CASSPNTDTQYF. The chain links TRBV5-8 to TRBJ2-3, with no clear D. The CDR3 spans 12 residues. Germline V gene sequence: CDR1 SGHTS, CDR2 YDEGEE. V dropped 4 bases and J dropped 2 bases, with 5 bases sitting between them.

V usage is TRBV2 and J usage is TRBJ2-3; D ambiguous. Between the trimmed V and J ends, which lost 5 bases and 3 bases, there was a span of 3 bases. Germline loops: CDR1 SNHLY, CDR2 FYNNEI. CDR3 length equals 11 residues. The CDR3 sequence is CASSPTDTQYF. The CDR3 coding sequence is TGTGCCAGCAGTCCTACAGATACGCAGTATTTT.

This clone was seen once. The DNA of the CDR3 is TGTGCCAGCACCAAAGGGAGGGCAGATGAGCAGTTCTTC. Translated: CASTKGRADEQFF. V usage is TRBV6-5 and J usage is TRBJ2-1; 7 bases are shared with TRBD2. This CDR3 region has 13 residues. V was pared by 7 bases and J by 8 bases, with 8 bases of the junction left unmatched. Germline loops: CDR1 MNHEY, CDR2 SVGAGI.